The subject of this entry is one T cell receptor (beta chain). The sample originates from a study of T cell changes during pregnancy in multiple sclerosis. Trimming cost V 3 bases and J 6 bases; bases outside gene matches: 5. The CDR3 is 14 residues long. Germline V gene lookup returns CDR1 SEHNR and CDR2 FQNEAQ (reference sequence). Only in-frame clones appear in the TCRdb table, and some are missing; sequencing was by immunoSEQ multiplex PCR. The sample includes about 49,000 clones, 85% to 95% of them seen just once. The clonotype originates from a female donor with multiple sclerosis, enrolled in a pregnancy study. The sample in question was CD8+ T cells from peripheral blood mononuclear cells, obtained before pregnancy. The V and J genes are TRBV7-9 and TRBJ1-2, with 9 bases identical to TRBD1. The CDR3 region has the DNA TGTGCCAGCAGCTTTACAGGGGGCCAGGATGGCTACACCTTC. Translation: CASSFTGGQDGYTF.